This TCR beta chain came from a study of response to subunit inactivated influenza vaccine. Study-level findings and limits: A suggestion made by the authors is that each seasonal influenza vaccination recruits few new T cells.

As concerns this clonotype: Its antigen is not identified.

This CDR3 spans 14 amino acids. V was trimmed by 5 bases and J by 3 bases, leaving 13 bases between them. TCRdb analysed the RT-PCR reads with MiXCR anew, one entry per CDR3 protein. The sample consists of 530,000 or so distinct CDR3 sequences, approximately 15% of them appearing once. This TCR came from a man in his fifties who received an inactivated influenza vaccine. V gene TRBV12-3 or TRBV12-4 combines with J gene TRBJ1-1; a weak D match, TRBD1 (5 bases). The sequenced sample was PBMCs from blood, obtained roughly 12 days after vaccination. The CDR3 nucleotides are TGTGCCAGCAGTAACCGGGACTGGGACACTGAAGCTTTCTTT. Protein sequence: CASSNRDWDTEAFF.